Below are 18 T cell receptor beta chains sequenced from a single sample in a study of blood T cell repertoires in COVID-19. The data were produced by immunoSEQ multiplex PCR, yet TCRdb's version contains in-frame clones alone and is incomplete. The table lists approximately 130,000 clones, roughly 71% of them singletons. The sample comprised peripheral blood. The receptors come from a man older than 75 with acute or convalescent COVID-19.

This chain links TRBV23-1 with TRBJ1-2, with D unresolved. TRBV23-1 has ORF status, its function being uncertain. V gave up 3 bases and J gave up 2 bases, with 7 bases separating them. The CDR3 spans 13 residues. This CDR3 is CASSQTENYGYTF. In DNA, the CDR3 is TGCGCCAGCAGTCAGACGGAGAACTATGGCTACACCTTC.

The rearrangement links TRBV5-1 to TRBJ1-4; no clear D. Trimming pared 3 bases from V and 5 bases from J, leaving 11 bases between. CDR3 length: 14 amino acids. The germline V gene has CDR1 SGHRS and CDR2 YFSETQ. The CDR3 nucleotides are TGCGCCAGCAGCTCGTCTTGGGAGAATGAAAAACTGTTTTTT. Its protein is CASSSSWENEKLFF.

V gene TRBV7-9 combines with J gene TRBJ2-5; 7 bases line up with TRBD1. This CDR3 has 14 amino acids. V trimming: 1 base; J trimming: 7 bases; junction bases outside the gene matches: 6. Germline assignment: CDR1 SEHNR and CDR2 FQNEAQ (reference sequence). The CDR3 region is CASSLVGTEGTQYF. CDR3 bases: TGTGCCAGCAGCTTAGTAGGGACAGAGGGGACCCAGTACTTC.

The DNA of the CDR3 is TGTGCCAGCAGCCCCGGACAGCCAATCTATGGCTACACCTTC. It specifies CASSPGQPIYGYTF. The chain recombines TRBV28 with TRBJ1-2; possibly TRBD1 for D (6 bases). V shed 6 bases and J shed 4 bases, with 15 bases lying between them. The CDR3 extends over 14 amino acids. CDR1 and CDR2 from the germline V gene are MDHEN and SYDVKM.

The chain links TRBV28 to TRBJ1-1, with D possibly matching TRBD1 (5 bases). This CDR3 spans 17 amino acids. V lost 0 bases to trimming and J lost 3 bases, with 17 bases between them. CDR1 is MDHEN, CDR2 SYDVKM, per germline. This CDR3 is CASSLWGTSRLDTEAFF. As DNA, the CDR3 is TGTGCCAGCAGTTTATGGGGGACTTCTCGCTTGGACACTGAAGCTTTCTTT.

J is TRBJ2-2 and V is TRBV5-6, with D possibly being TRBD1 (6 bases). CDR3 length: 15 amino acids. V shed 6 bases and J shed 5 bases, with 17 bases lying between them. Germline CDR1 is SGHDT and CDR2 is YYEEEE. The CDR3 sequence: CASNGWGRGTGELFF. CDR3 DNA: TGTGCCAGCAATGGATGGGGCAGGGGTACCGGGGAGCTGTTTTTT.

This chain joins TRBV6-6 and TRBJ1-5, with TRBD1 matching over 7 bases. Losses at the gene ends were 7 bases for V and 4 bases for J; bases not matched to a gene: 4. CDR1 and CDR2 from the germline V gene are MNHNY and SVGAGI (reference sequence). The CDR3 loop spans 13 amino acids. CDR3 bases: TGTGCCAGCACCCGACAGGGAAATCAGCCCCAGCATTTT. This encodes CASTRQGNQPQHF.

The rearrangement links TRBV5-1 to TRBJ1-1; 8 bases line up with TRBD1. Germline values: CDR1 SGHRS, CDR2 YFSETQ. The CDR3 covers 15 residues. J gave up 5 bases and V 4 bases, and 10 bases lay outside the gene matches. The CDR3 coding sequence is TGCGCCAGCAGCGCGGACAGGGCAAGAGGAACTGAAGCTTTCTTT. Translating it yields CASSADRARGTEAFF.

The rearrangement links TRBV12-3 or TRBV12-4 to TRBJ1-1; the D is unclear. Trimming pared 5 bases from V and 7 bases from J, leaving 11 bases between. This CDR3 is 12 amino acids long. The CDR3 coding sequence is TGTGCCAGCAGTCCCGGGGTGATTGAAGCTTTCTTT. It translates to CASSPGVIEAFF.

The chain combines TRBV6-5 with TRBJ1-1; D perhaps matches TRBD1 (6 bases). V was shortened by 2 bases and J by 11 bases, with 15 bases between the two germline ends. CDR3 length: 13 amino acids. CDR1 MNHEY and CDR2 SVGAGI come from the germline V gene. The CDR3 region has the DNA TGTGCCAGCAGTTACGGCGGGGGGCAGGGGGCTTTCTTT. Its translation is CASSYGGGQGAFF.

CDR3 residues: CASSPRTGGFTDTQYF. CDR3 sequence (DNA): TGTGCCAGCAGCCCGAGGACAGGGGGGTTCACAGATACGCAGTATTTT. This rearrangement joins TRBV11-2 to TRBJ2-3; 10 bases fit TRBD1. Germline CDR1 reads SGHAT; CDR2 reads FQNNGV. V was pared by 5 bases and J by 2 bases, with 7 bases of the junction left unmatched. The CDR3 contains 16 residues.

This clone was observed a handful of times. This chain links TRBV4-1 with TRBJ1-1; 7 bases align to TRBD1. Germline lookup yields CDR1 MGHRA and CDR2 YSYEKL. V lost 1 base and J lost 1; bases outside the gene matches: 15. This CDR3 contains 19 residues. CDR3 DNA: TGCGCCAGCAGCCAAGGAGAGGGGGCTAAGGTACGGGGGAACACTGAAGCTTTCTTT. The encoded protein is CASSQGEGAKVRGNTEAFF.

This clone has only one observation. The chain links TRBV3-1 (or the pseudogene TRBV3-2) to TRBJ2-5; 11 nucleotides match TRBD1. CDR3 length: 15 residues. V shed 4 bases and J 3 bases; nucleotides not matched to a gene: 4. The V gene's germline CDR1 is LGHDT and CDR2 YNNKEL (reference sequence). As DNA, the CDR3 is TGTGCCAGCAGCCCCGGGACAGGGGGGAAAGAGACCCAGTACTTC. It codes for CASSPGTGGKETQYF.

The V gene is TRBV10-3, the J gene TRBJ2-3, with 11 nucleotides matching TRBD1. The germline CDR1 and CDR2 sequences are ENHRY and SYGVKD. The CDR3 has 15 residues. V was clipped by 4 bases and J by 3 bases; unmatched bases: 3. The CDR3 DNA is TGTGCCATCAGTGCTGGGGACAGGGGGACAGATACGCAGTATTTT. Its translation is CAISAGDRGTDTQYF.

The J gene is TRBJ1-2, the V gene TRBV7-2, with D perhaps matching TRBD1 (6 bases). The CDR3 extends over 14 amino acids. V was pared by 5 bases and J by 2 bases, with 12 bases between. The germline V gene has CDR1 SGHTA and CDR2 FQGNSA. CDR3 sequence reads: CASSPSGVNYGYTF. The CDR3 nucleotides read TGTGCCAGCAGCCCCTCAGGGGTCAACTATGGCTACACCTTC. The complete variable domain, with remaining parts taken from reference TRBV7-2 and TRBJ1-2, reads GAGVSQSPSNKVTEKGKDVELRCDPISGHTALYWYRQSLGQGLEFLIYFQGNSAPDKSGLPSDRFSAERTGGSVSTLTIQRTQQEDSAVYLCASSPSGVNYGYTFGSGTRLTVV.

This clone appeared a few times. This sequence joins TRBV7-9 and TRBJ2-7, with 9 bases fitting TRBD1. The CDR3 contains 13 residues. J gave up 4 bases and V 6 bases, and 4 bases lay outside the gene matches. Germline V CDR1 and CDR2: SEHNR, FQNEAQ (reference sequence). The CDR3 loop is CASRQGAGYEQYF. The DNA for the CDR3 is TGTGCCAGCAGACAGGGGGCGGGGTACGAGCAGTACTTC. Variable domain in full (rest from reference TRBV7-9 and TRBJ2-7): DTGVSQNPRHKITKRGQNVTFRCDPISEHNRLYWYRQTLGQGPEFLTYFQNEAQLEKSRLLSDRFSAERPKGSFSTLEIQRTEQGDSAMYLCASRQGAGYEQYFGPGTRLTVT.

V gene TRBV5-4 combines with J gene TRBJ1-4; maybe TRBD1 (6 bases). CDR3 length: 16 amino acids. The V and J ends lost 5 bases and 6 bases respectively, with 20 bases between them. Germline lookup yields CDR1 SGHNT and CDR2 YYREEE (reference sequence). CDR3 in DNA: TGTGCCAGCAGTCGGTCGGGGGGGGGCCCTGATGAAAAACTGTTTTTT. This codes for CASSRSGGGPDEKLFF.

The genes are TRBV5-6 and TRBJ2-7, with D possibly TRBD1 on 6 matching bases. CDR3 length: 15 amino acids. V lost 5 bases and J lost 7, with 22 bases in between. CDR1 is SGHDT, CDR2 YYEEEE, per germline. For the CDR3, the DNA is TGTGCCAGCAGTCGCCGACAGGTCAATGTCAAGGAGCAGTACTTC. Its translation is CASSRRQVNVKEQYF.